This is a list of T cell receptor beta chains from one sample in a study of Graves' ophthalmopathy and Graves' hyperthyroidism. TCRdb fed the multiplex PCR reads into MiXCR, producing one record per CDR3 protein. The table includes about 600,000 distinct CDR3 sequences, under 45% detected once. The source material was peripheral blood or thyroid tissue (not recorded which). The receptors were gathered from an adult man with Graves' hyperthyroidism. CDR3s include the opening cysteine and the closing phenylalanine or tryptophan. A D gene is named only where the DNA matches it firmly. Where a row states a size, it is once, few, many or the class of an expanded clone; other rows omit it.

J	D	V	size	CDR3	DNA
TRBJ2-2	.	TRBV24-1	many	CATGDRKGRTGELFF	TGTGCCACCGGTGACAGGAAAGGGCGGACCGGGGAGCTGTTTTTT
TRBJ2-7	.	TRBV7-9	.	CASSREDEQYF	TGTGCCAGCAGCCGGGAAGATGAGCAGTACTTC
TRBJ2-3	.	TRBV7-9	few	CASSFKDTQYF	TGTGCCAGCAGCTTTAAGGATACGCAGTATTTT
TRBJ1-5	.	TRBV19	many	CASSMSRGGSQPQHF	TGTGCCAGTAGTATGTCCAGGGGTGGTTCTCAGCCCCAGCATTTT
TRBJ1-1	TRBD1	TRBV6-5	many	CASSYLDRTRGNTEAFF	TGTGCCAGCAGTTACCTGGACAGGACCCGGGGGAACACTGAAGCTTTCTTT
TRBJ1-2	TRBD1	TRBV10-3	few	CASRNSGQGIYGYTF	TGTGCCAGCAGGAATTCGGGACAGGGTATCTATGGCTACACCTTC
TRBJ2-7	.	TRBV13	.	CASSSGPAGYEQYF	TGTGCCAGCAGCTCCGGACCAGCGGGCTACGAGCAGTACTTC
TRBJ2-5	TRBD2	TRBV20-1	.	CSARDFRGRGPETQYF	TGCAGTGCTAGAGATTTTCGGGGGAGGGGCCCAGAGACCCAGTACTTC
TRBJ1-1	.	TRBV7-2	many	CASSPDGGRGTEAFF	TGTGCCAGCAGCCCCGACGGGGGGCGCGGGACTGAAGCTTTCTTT
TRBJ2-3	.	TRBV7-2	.	CASSRDANTQYF	TGTGCCAGCAGCAGGGACGCCAATACGCAGTATTTT
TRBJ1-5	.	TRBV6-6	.	CATLLGGGNQPQHF	TGTGCCACCCTTTTGGGGGGAGGAAATCAGCCCCAGCATTTT
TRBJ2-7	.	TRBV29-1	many	CSVQFTNLYEQYF	TGCAGCGTTCAGTTCACAAACCTCTACGAGCAGTACTTC
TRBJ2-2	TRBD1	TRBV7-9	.	CASSLARRGRFF	TGTGCCAGCAGCTTAGCAAGAAGGGGGCGGTTTTTT
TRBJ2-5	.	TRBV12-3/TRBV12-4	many	CASSPKAGPGEEETQYF	TGTGCCAGCAGTCCCAAAGCGGGCCCAGGGGAGGAAGAGACCCAGTACTTC
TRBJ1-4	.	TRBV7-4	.	CASRAHEGSATNEKLFF	TGTGCCAGCAGAGCCCACGAGGGTAGTGCAACTAATGAAAAACTGTTTTTT
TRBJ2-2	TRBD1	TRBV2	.	CASSYRGDNTGELFF	TGTGCCAGCAGCTACAGGGGGGACAACACCGGGGAGCTGTTTTTT
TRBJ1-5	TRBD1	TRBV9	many	CASSSSGTAAAAQHF	TGTGCCAGCAGCTCCTCGGGGACAGCCGCGGCAGCCCAGCATTTT
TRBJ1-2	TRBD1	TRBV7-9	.	CASSPDRGLYGYTF	TGTGCCAGCAGCCCGGACAGGGGGCTGTATGGCTACACCTTC
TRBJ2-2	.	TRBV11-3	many	CASSVEGGELFF	TGTGCCAGCAGCGTAGAAGGCGGGGAGCTGTTTTTT
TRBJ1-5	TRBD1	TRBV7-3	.	CASSLSGQGHEHF	TGTGCCAGCAGCTTATCCGGACAGGGGCACGAGCATTTT
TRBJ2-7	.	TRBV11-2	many	CASSLDGTDMDEQYF	TGTGCCAGCAGCTTAGATGGGACCGATATGGACGAGCAGTACTTC
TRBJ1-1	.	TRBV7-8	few	CASSLKTEAFF	TGTGCCAGCAGCTTAAAGACTGAAGCTTTCTTT
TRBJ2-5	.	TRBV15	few	CATSRVPLQETQYF	TGTGCCACCAGCAGAGTACCCCTGCAAGAGACCCAGTACTTC
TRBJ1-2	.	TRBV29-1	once	CSVVMGAMTDTNYGYTF	TGCAGCGTTGTAATGGGGGCAATGACAGACACTAACTATGGCTACACCTTC
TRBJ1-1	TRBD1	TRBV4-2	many	CASSRNRGRDTEAFF	TGTGCCAGCAGCCGGAACAGGGGGAGGGACACTGAAGCTTTCTTT
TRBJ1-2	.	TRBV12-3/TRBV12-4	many	CASSFDRGDGYTF	TGTGCCAGCAGTTTTGATCGGGGGGACGGCTACACCTTC
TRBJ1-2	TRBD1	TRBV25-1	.	CASSGDSNYGCTF	TGTGCCAGCAGTGGGGACAGTAACTATGGCTGCACCTTC
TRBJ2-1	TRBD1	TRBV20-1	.	CSARGQVYNEQFF	TGCAGTGCTAGGGGACAGGTATACAATGAGCAGTTCTTC
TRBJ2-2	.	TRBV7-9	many	CASSLPGAGTGELFF	TGTGCCAGCAGCTTACCGGGGGCAGGGACCGGGGAGCTGTTTTTT
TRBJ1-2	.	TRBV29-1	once	CSLEGRAVYGYTF	TGCAGCTTGGAGGGACGAGCAGTCTATGGCTACACCTTC
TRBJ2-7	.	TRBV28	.	CASSYPSASYEQYF	TGTGCCAGCAGTTATCCTAGCGCCTCCTACGAGCAGTACTTC
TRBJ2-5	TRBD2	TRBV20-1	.	CGARDPAGGQETQYF	TGCGGCGCTAGAGATCCAGCGGGGGGCCAAGAGACCCAGTACTTC
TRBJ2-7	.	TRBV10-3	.	CAISSGGGSYEQYF	TGTGCCATCAGCAGCGGTGGAGGCTCCTACGAGCAGTACTTC
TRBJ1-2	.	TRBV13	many	CASSPETGANYGYTF	TGTGCCAGCAGCCCGGAGACAGGAGCTAACTATGGCTACACCTTC
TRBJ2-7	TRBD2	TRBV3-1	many	CASSQEASGNEQYF	TGTGCCAGCAGCCAAGAGGCTAGCGGGAACGAGCAGTACTTC
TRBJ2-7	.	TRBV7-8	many	CASSLGHGEQYF	TGTGCCAGCAGCTTAGGCCACGGCGAGCAGTACTTC
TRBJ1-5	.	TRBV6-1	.	CASSSNRNQETQHF	TGTGCCAGCAGTTCCAACAGGAACCAAGAGACCCAGCATTTT
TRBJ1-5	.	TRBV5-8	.	CASSLAGSRPQHF	TGTGCCAGCAGCTTGGCGGGGTCTCGGCCCCAGCATTTT
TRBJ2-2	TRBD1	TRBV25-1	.	CASRAGTGAGELFF	TGTGCCAGCAGGGCCGGGACAGGCGCGGGGGAGCTGTTTTTT
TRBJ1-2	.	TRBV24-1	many	CATSDVTANYGYTF	TGTGCCACCAGTGATGTGACAGCTAACTATGGCTACACCTTC
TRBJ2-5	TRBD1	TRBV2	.	CASSEARQGIGETQYF	TGTGCCAGCAGTGAGGCAAGACAGGGGATTGGGGAGACCCAGTACTTC
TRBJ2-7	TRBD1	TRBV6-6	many	CASSYGTGAYEQYF	TGTGCCAGCAGCTATGGGACAGGGGCGTACGAGCAGTACTTC
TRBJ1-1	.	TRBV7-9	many	CASSLEEGGKAFF	TGTGCCAGCAGCTTAGAGGAGGGGGGGAAAGCTTTCTTT
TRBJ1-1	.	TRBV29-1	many	CSVCRGMMNTEAFF	TGCAGCGTGTGCAGGGGAATGATGAACACTGAAGCTTTCTTT
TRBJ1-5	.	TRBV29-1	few	CSVTLGGSNQPQHF	TGCAGCGTAACCCTTGGGGGTAGCAATCAGCCCCAGCATTTT
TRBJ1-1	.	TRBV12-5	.	CASGLAGRGTEAFF	TGTGCTAGTGGTTTGGCCGGGAGGGGCACTGAAGCTTTCTTT
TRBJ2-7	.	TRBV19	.	CASSAATGTYEQYF	TGTGCCAGTAGTGCCGCCACAGGGACCTACGAGCAGTACTTC
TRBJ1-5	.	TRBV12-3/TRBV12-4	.	CASSAGQTNQPQHF	TGTGCCAGCAGTGCAGGACAAACCAATCAGCCCCAGCATTTT
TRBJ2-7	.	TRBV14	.	CASSLAKEQYF	TGTGCCAGCAGCCTTGCGAAGGAGCAGTACTTC